The 10 T cell receptor beta chains presented below share a single source sample, sequenced in a study of T cell changes during pregnancy in multiple sclerosis. The assay was immunoSEQ multiplex PCR, and TCRdb's table has in-frame clones only and misses some. This sample has roughly 76,000 clones; 75% to 95% occur once, and the top ten carry approximately 0.45%. The specimen comprised CD4+ T cells from peripheral blood mononuclear cells, sampled in the second trimester of pregnancy. The origin of the receptors is a female donor with multiple sclerosis, enrolled in a pregnancy study.

DNA for the CDR3: TGTGCCACCAGCAGGACAGTGTCCGGGGAGCTGTTTTTT. Encoded protein: CATSRTVSGELFF. The V gene is TRBV15, the J gene TRBJ2-2; possibly TRBD1 for D (5 bases). The V end was cut by 3 bases, the J end by 6 bases, with 8 bases between. Per germline, CDR1 LNHNV and CDR2 YYDKDF (reference sequence). The CDR3 has 13 amino acids.

The V call is TRBV6-5, the J call TRBJ1-4; D might be TRBD1 (5 bases). Per the germline V gene, CDR1 is MNHEY and CDR2 is SVGAGI. This CDR3 spans 13 amino acids. Trimming stripped 2 bases from V and 7 bases from J, with 8 bases between. For the CDR3, the DNA is TGTGCCAGCAGTTACCAGGGTTTTGAAAAACTGTTTTTT. It specifies CASSYQGFEKLFF.

A few counts support this clone. The J gene is TRBJ1-6, the V gene TRBV5-1; D is unclear. This CDR3 is built from 14 residues. The V gene's germline CDR1 is SGHRS and CDR2 YFSETQ. V lost 0 bases, J lost 8 bases, and 9 bases lay in between. CDR3 in amino acids: CASSLAGRDSPLHF. The CDR3 coding sequence is TGCGCCAGCAGCTTGGCTGGGCGCGATTCACCCCTCCACTTT.

The chain recombines TRBV6-6 with TRBJ2-5; TRBD2 might be the D (7 bases). The V and J ends lost 2 bases and 5 bases respectively, with 12 bases between them. This CDR3 spans 14 amino acids. Germline-derived CDR1 and CDR2 are MNHNY and SVGAGI (reference sequence). The CDR3 sequence: CASSYGGAEETQYF. CDR3 coding DNA: TGTGCCAGCAGTTACGGGGGGGCGGAGGAGACCCAGTACTTC.

The V call is TRBV18, the J call TRBJ2-2, with D perhaps matching TRBD2 (5 bases). Germline V CDR1 and CDR2: KGHSH, LQKENI. Trimming stripped 4 bases from V and 1 base from J, with 19 bases between. The CDR3 extends over 18 amino acids. The CDR3 DNA is TGTGCCAGCTCACGGGTAGCCCAACGGGGTAGGAACACCGGGGAGCTGTTTTTT. Translated: CASSRVAQRGRNTGELFF. Together with reference TRBV18 and TRBJ2-2, the CDR3 gives the full variable domain: NAGVMQNPRHLVRRRGQEARLRCSPMKGHSHVYWYRQLPEEGLKFMVYLQKENIIDESGMPKERFSAEFPKEGPSILRIQQVVRGDSAAYFCASSRVAQRGRNTGELFFGEGSRLTVL.

The chain links TRBV28 to TRBJ2-1; TRBD2 might be the D (6 bases). Trimming pared 6 bases from V and 5 bases from J, leaving 23 bases between. Germline V lookup: CDR1 MDHEN, CDR2 SYDVKM. The CDR3 length is 17 residues. CDR3 in DNA: TGTGCCAGCAGCCATCAATTGTGGCGGGAAAGGGACAATGAGCAGTTCTTC. It specifies CASSHQLWRERDNEQFF.

The rearrangement joins TRBV6-5 to TRBJ2-7, with D possibly being TRBD2 (5 bases). Between the trimmed V and J ends, which lost 2 bases and 2 bases, there was a span of 16 bases. Germline values: CDR1 MNHEY, CDR2 SVGAGI. The CDR3 consists of 16 residues. The CDR3 nucleotides are TGTGCCAGCAGTTACAATCCGGGGAGCCGAGCCTACGAGCAGTACTTC. Protein: CASSYNPGSRAYEQYF.

This clone was observed once. This chain connects TRBV10-3 to TRBJ2-2; the D gene is possibly TRBD1 (6 bases). This CDR3 is 15 amino acids long. Germline V lookup: CDR1 ENHRY, CDR2 SYGVKD. Trimming cost V 3 bases and J 5 bases, with 13 bases left between them. CDR3 protein: CAISDHPTGTGELFF. In DNA, the CDR3 is TGTGCCATCAGTGACCACCCTACAGGGACCGGGGAGCTGTTTTTT.

The V gene is TRBV15, the J gene TRBJ2-3; D is uncertain. Trimming left V 1 base short and J 3 bases short, with 8 bases between. Per the germline V gene, CDR1 is LNHNV and CDR2 is YYDKDF (reference sequence). The CDR3 sequence is 14 residues long. This CDR3 reads CATSRGDLTDTQYF. For the CDR3, the DNA is TGTGCCACCAGCAGAGGCGACTTAACAGATACGCAGTATTTT.

V gene TRBV9 combines with J gene TRBJ1-3, with D hard to call. The length of the CDR3 is 15 residues. V was trimmed by 3 bases and J by 0 bases, leaving 10 bases between them. Germline CDR1 reads SGDLS; CDR2 reads YYNGEE. CDR3 nucleotides: TGTGCCAGCAGCGCATATCACGGCTCTGGAAACACCATATATTTT. Encoded protein: CASSAYHGSGNTIYF.